This TCR beta chain was sequenced for a study of blood T cell repertoires in COVID-19. Across the whole study: T cells, B-cell-depleted T cells, or PBMCs provided the cDNA or gDNA that served as material.

This clone appeared a single time. Assay used: immunoSEQ multiplex PCR; TCRdb lists only in-frame clones, some missing. The sample consists of 220,000 or so clones, around 80% of them appearing once. There are 13 residues in the CDR3. V was clipped by 2 bases and J by 6 bases; unmatched bases: 5. Germline V lookup: CDR1 GTSNPN, CDR2 SVGIG (reference sequence). This TCR derives from a woman aged 55-70 years who had recovered from COVID-19. The sequenced material came from peripheral blood. This chain joins TRBV30 and TRBJ1-2, with TRBD1 matching 8 bases. CDR3: CAWSFRQGNGYTF. The CDR3 DNA reads as TGTGCCTGGAGTTTCAGACAGGGGAATGGCTACACCTTC.